The source of this T cell receptor (beta chain) is a study of identical twins. Study-level findings and limits: Donors were not followed over many years; analysis was cross-sectional. Beta out-of-frame sequences showed weaker excess sharing between twins.

This clonotype was seen a few times. Its matching antigen is unknown. Template switching created a universal primer site, and the cDNA included unique molecular identifiers. TCRdb re-derived calls from the 5' RACE reads in MiXCR, one entry per CDR3 protein. Of under 300,000 distinct CDR3 sequences listed, about 13% are singletons. These data were likewise used in another study, on yellow fever vaccine responses in identical twins.

The sequenced sample was memory (CD45RO+) T cells sorted from blood. The sequence was obtained from a woman under 30 in good health.

CDR3 sequence: CASSSRTALGTDTQYF. CDR3 sequence (DNA): TGTGCCAGCAGCTCCAGGACGGCCTTGGGCACAGATACGCAGTATTTT. The V and J genes are TRBV9 and TRBJ2-3; D is unresolved. Trimming removed 4 bases from V and 1 base from J, with 16 bases in between. The CDR3 is 16 amino acids. Per the germline V gene, CDR1 is SGDLS and CDR2 is YYNGEE.